A selection of T cell receptor beta chains follows, all from one sample in a study of regulatory T cells in long-lasting Graves disease. TCRdb processed the multiplex PCR reads anew with MiXCR; each CDR3 protein has one entry. The sample has about 540,000 distinct CDR3 sequences; roughly 14% are singletons. This sample was also put to use in a study of T cells in Graves' hyperthyroidism and ophthalmopathy.

Sequencing was performed on peripheral blood mononuclear cells (PBMCs), taken at new diagnosis, from a patient treated with antithyroid drugs. These receptors were obtained from a man aged 25-40 years with Graves disease. CDR3s include the opening cysteine and the closing phenylalanine or tryptophan. D genes are given only for firm matches. Some rows mark clone size as missing; the rest say once, few, many or name a class of expanded clone.

j_call,d_call,v_call,clone_size,cdr3_aa,cdr3_nt
TRBJ2-5,NA,TRBV10-3,NA,CAISGSGLETQYF,TGTGCCATCAGTGGTTCCGGTTTGGAGACCCAGTACTTC
TRBJ2-2,NA,TRBV19,many,CASSIPHRDTGELFF,TGTGCCAGTAGTATCCCCCACAGGGACACCGGGGAGCTGTTTTTT
TRBJ2-2,NA,TRBV20-1,many,CSAPVGTGELFF,TGCAGTGCTCCTGTAGGGACCGGGGAGCTGTTTTTT
TRBJ1-4,NA,TRBV7-2,few,CASSLVGHVNGRLFF,TGTGCCAGCAGCTTAGTGGGACACGTTAATGGAAGACTGTTTTTT
TRBJ2-3,TRBD2,TRBV20-1,few,CSASIAGITDTQYF,TGCAGTGCCAGTATAGCGGGAATCACAGATACGCAGTATTTT
TRBJ1-3,NA,TRBV20-1,NA,CSASSGTGSGNTIYF,TGCAGTGCTAGCTCCGGGACGGGCTCTGGAAACACCATATATTTT
TRBJ2-7,TRBD1,TRBV29-1,many,CSMLSRDRGEQYF,TGCAGCATGCTCTCCCGGGACAGGGGCGAGCAGTACTTC
TRBJ2-1,NA,TRBV11-2,few,CASSFRQGHNEQFF,TGTGCCAGCAGCTTTAGGCAGGGCCACAATGAGCAGTTCTTC
TRBJ2-1,NA,TRBV24-1,NA,CATSAAGPYNEQFF,TGTGCCACCAGTGCTGCGGGTCCCTACAATGAGCAGTTCTTC
TRBJ1-2,TRBD1,TRBV3-1,NA,CASSPGTGGFYGYTF,TGTGCCAGCAGCCCCGGGACAGGGGGCTTCTATGGCTACACCTTC
TRBJ2-3,NA,TRBV2,many,CASSEELRDTQYF,TGTGCCAGCAGTGAAGAGCTTCGGGATACGCAGTATTTT
TRBJ2-7,TRBD2,TRBV20-1,NA,CSAREGLAGAEQYF,TGCAGTGCTAGGGAGGGACTAGCGGGAGCCGAGCAGTACTTC
TRBJ2-7,TRBD1,TRBV29-1,few,CSVQQGNEQYF,TGCAGCGTTCAACAGGGGAACGAGCAGTACTTC
TRBJ2-7,NA,TRBV7-2,few,CASSEETTGFYEQYF,TGTGCCAGCAGCGAAGAAACTACAGGGTTTTACGAGCAGTACTTC
TRBJ2-7,NA,TRBV19,few,CASSVDLIKDEQYF,TGTGCCAGTAGTGTCGACCTTATCAAGGACGAGCAGTACTTC
TRBJ1-2,TRBD1,TRBV20-1,few,CSAGGDRVVYGYTF,TGCAGTGCCGGGGGCGACAGGGTCGTATATGGCTACACCTTC
TRBJ2-2,TRBD1,TRBV19,NA,CASSYRGNTGELFF,TGTGCCAGTAGTTACAGGGGGAACACCGGGGAGCTGTTTTTT
TRBJ1-1,NA,TRBV7-8,few,CASSFNMDTEAFF,TGTGCCAGCAGCTTTAACATGGACACTGAAGCTTTCTTT
TRBJ2-3,TRBD2,TRBV6-2/TRBV6-3,many,CASSTSGTAATSTDTQYF,TGTGCCAGCAGTACTAGCGGGACCGCAGCTACTAGCACAGATACGCAGTATTTT
TRBJ2-3,TRBD2,TRBV20-1,many,CSVTSGSTDTQYF,TGCAGTGTGACTAGCGGTAGCACAGATACGCAGTATTTT
TRBJ2-1,TRBD1,TRBV18,few,CASSAGQAYNEQFF,TGTGCCAGCTCAGCGGGACAGGCATACAATGAGCAGTTCTTC
TRBJ1-4,TRBD1,TRBV20-1,many,CSAPGGTGHNEKLFF,TGCAGTGCCCCGGGGGGGACAGGACATAATGAAAAACTGTTTTTT
TRBJ2-4,NA,TRBV25-1,many,CASSINSGVAKNIQYF,TGTGCCAGCAGCATAAACTCGGGGGTAGCCAAAAACATTCAGTACTTC
TRBJ1-2,TRBD1,TRBV6-1,few,CATGGPGRSNYTF,TGTGCCACAGGGGGTCCCGGCAGATCAAACTACACCTTC
TRBJ1-5,TRBD1,TRBV19,many,CASTWTGNSNQPQHF,TGTGCCAGTACCTGGACAGGGAATAGCAATCAGCCCCAGCATTTT
TRBJ2-7,TRBD2,TRBV12-3/TRBV12-4,many,CASSLHNLAGRDEQYF,TGTGCCAGCAGTTTACATAACCTAGCGGGTCGCGACGAGCAGTACTTC
TRBJ2-3,NA,TRBV12-3/TRBV12-4,many,CASSFWYVAAGGDHSMDTQYF,TGTGCCAGCAGTTTTTGGTACGTCGCAGCGGGCGGCGACCATAGCATGGATACGCAGTATTTT
TRBJ2-7,TRBD2,TRBV20-1,many,CSARSGLGWYEQYF,TGCAGTGCTAGATCCGGACTAGGGTGGTACGAGCAGTACTTC
TRBJ2-5,NA,TRBV10-3,many,CAISESVEETQYF,TGTGCCATCAGTGAGTCGGTGGAAGAGACCCAGTACTTC
TRBJ2-1,NA,TRBV6-2/TRBV6-3,NA,CASSPTRGYYNEQFF,TGTGCCAGCAGCCCGACTAGGGGATACTACAATGAGCAGTTCTTC
TRBJ2-7,TRBD1,TRBV2,many,CASSGQGPYEQYF,TGTGCCAGCTCAGGACAGGGGCCCTACGAGCAGTACTTC
TRBJ2-1,TRBD2,TRBV5-1,many,CASSPSGRANNEQFF,TGCGCCAGCAGCCCGAGCGGGAGGGCCAACAATGAGCAGTTCTTC
TRBJ2-3,NA,TRBV10-3,many,CAISWAGDPGFPDTQYF,TGTGCCATCAGTTGGGCCGGTGACCCGGGTTTCCCAGATACGCAGTATTTT
TRBJ2-7,NA,TRBV12-3/TRBV12-4,many,CASTGRAWNEQYF,TGTGCCAGCACTGGAAGGGCGTGGAACGAGCAGTACTTC
TRBJ2-3,TRBD2,TRBV11-2,few,CASSPRGVDTQYF,TGTGCCAGCTCACCACGGGGGGTAGATACGCAGTATTTT
TRBJ2-5,NA,TRBV29-1,many,CSVGQVGETQYF,TGCAGCGTCGGACAAGTGGGTGAGACCCAGTACTTC
TRBJ2-5,NA,TRBV5-5,many,CASSLDSHQETQYF,TGTGCCAGCAGCTTGGACAGCCACCAAGAGACCCAGTACTTC
TRBJ1-4,NA,TRBV12-3/TRBV12-4,many,CASRTGGDEKLFF,TGTGCCAGCAGAACAGGCGGGGATGAAAAACTGTTTTTT
TRBJ1-1,NA,TRBV10-3,many,CAITFTENAEAFF,TGTGCCATCACGTTCACCGAGAACGCTGAAGCTTTCTTT
TRBJ2-4,NA,TRBV5-4,NA,CASSMGTEQNAKNIQYF,TGTGCCAGCAGCATGGGGACGGAGCAGAACGCCAAAAACATTCAGTACTTC
TRBJ2-4,NA,TRBV14,few,CASSLRATGVNIQYF,TGTGCCAGCAGTCTCCGGGCTACCGGTGTAAACATTCAGTACTTC
TRBJ2-7,NA,TRBV7-3,few,CASSTTESPDYEQYF,TGTGCCAGCAGCACCACCGAGAGTCCAGACTACGAGCAGTACTTC
TRBJ1-5,NA,TRBV7-2,many,CASSLREGNQPQHF,TGTGCCAGCAGCTTGCGCGAGGGCAATCAGCCCCAGCATTTT
TRBJ2-3,NA,TRBV12-3/TRBV12-4,many,CASSLDSSDTQYF,TGTGCCAGCAGTTTGGACAGCTCAGATACGCAGTATTTT
TRBJ1-1,NA,TRBV19,NA,CASRLTGTEAFF,TGTGCCAGTAGACTCACGGGTACTGAAGCTTTCTTT
TRBJ2-4,NA,TRBV28,many,CASSSPQGNIQYF,TGTGCCAGCAGTTCGCCACAGGGAAACATTCAGTACTTC